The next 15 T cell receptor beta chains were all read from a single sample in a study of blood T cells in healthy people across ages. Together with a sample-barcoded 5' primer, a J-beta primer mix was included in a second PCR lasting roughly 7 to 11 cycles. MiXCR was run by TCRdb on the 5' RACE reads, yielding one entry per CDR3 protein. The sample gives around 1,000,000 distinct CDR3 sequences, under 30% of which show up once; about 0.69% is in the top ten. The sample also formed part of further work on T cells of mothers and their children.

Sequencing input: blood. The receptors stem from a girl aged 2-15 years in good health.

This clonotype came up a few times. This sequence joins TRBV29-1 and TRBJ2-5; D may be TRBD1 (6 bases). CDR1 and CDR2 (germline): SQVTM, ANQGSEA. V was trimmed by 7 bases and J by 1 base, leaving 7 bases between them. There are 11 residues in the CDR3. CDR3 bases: TGCAGCGGGACAGTCCAAGAGACCCAGTACTTC. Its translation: CSGTVQETQYF.

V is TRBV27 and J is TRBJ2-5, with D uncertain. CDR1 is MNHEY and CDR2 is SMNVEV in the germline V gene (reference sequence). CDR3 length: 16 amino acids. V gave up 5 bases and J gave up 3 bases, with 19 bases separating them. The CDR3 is CASSPTDGPGEETQYF. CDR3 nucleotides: TGTGCCAGCAGTCCTACGGACGGCCCTGGCGAAGAGACCCAGTACTTC.

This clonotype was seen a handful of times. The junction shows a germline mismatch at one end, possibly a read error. DNA for the CDR3: TGTGCCAGCAGCTTGGGTGGGACAGGGGCTGCTTTCTTC. It codes for CASSLGGTGAAFF. The chain uses TRBV11-2 and TRBJ1-2, with 10 bases aligning to TRBD1. The germline gives CDR1 SGHAT, CDR2 FQNNGV. This CDR3 is built from 13 residues. The variable domain in full, completed from reference TRBV11-2 and TRBJ1-2, reads EAGVAQSPRYKIIEKRQSVAFWCNPISGHATLYWYQQILGQGPKLLIQFQNNGVVDDSQLPKDRFSAERLKGVDSTLKIQPAKLEDSAVYLCASSLGGTGAAFFGSGTRLTVV.

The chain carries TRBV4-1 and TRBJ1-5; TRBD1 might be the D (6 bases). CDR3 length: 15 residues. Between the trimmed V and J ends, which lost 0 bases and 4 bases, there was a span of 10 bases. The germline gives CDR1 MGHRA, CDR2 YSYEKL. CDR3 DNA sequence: TGCGCCAGCAGCCAAGATGACAGGTCAAATCAGCCCCAGCATTTT. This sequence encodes CASSQDDRSNQPQHF.

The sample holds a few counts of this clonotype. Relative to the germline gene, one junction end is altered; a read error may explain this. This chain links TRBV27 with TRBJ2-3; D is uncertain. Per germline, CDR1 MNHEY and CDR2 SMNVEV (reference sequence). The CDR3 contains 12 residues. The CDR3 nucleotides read TGTGCCGGCAGTTCGTACACAGATACGCAGTATTTT. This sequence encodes CAGSSYTDTQYF.

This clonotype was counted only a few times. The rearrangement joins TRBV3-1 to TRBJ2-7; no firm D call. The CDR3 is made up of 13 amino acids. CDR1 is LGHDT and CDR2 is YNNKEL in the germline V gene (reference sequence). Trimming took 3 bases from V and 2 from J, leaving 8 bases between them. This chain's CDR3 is CASSQGPAYEQYF. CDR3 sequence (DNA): TGTGCCAGCAGCCAGGGTCCGGCCTACGAGCAGTACTTC.

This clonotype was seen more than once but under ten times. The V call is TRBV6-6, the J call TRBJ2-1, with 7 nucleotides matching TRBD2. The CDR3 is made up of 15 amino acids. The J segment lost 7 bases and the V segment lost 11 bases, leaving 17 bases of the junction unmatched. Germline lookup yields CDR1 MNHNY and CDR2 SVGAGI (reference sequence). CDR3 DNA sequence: TGTGCCGGCAACGGGGGGACTTTTGCTATAAATGAGCAGTTCTTC. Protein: CAGNGGTFAINEQFF.

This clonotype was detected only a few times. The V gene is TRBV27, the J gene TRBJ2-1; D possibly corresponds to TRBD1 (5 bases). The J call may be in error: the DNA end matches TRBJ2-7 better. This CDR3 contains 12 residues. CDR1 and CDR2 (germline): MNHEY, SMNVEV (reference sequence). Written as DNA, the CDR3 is TGTGCCAGCGGCCCAGGGTTCGTCGAGCAGTACTTC. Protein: CASGPGFVEQYF.

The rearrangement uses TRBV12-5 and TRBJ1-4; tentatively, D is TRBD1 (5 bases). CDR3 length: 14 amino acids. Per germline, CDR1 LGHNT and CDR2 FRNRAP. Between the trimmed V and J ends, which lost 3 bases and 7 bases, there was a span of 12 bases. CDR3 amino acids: CASGFGQGGEKLFF. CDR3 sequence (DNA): TGTGCTAGTGGTTTCGGGCAGGGAGGTGAAAAACTGTTTTTT.

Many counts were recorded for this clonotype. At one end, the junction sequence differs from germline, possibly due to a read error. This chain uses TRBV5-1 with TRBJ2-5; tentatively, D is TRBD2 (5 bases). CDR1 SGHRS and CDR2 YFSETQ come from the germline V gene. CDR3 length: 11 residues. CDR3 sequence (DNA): TGTGCCAGCAGCTTAGCGGAGACCCAGTACTTC. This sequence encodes CASSLAETQYF.

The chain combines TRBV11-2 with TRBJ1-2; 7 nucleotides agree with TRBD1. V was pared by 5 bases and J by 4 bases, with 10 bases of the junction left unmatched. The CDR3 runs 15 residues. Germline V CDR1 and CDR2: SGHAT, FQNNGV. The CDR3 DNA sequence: TGTGCCAGCAGCCTAACCCGGACAGGACCCTATGGCTACACCTTC. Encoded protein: CASSLTRTGPYGYTF.

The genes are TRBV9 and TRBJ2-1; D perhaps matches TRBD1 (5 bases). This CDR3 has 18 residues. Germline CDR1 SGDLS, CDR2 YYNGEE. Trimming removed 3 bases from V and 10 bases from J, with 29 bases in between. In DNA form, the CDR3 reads TGTGCCAGCAGCGAGGGGCAAACTAACGGCGGTTTGTTAGGGGAGCAGTTCTTC. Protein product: CASSEGQTNGGLLGEQFF.

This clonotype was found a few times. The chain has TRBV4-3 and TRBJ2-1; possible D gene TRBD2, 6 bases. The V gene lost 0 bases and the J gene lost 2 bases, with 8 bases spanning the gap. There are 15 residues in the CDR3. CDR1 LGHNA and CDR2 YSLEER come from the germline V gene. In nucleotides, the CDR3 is TGCGCCAGCAGCCAAGACGGGAGTACCTACAATGAGCAGTTCTTC. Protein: CASSQDGSTYNEQFF.

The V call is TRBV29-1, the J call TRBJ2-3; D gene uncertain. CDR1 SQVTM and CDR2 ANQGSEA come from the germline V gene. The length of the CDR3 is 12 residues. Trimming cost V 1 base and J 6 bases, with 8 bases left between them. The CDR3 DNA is TGCAGCGTTGAAGGCGGCGTGGATACGCAGTATTTT. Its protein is CSVEGGVDTQYF.

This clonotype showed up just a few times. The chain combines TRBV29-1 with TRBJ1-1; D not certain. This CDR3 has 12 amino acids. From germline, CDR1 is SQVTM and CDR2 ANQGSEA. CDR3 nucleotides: TGCAGTGTAAGGACCCAGAACACTGAAGCTTTCTTT. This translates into CSVRTQNTEAFF.